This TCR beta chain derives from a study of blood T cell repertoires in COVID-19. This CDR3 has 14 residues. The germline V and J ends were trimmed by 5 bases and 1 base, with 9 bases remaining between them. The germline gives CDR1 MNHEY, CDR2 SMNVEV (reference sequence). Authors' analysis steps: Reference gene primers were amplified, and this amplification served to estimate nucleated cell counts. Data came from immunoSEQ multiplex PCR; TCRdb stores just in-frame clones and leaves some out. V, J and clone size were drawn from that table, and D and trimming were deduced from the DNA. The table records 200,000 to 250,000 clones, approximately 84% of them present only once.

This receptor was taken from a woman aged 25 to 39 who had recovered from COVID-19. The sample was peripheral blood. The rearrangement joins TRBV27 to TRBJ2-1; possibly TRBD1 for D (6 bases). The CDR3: CASSNQGSYNEQFF. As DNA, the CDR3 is TGTGCCAGCAGTAACCAGGGGTCCTACAATGAGCAGTTCTTC.